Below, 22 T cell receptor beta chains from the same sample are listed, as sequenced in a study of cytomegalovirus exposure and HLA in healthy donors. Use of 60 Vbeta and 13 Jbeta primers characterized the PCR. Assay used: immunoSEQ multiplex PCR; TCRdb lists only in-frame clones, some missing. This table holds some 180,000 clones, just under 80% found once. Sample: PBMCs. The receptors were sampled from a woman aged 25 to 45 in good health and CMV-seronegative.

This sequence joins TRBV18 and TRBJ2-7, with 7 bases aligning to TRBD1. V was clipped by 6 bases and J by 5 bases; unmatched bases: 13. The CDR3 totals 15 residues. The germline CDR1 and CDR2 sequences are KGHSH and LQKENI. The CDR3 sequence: CASSPELGGENEQYF. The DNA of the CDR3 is TGTGCCAGCTCTCCGGAACTAGGGGGCGAAAACGAGCAGTACTTC.

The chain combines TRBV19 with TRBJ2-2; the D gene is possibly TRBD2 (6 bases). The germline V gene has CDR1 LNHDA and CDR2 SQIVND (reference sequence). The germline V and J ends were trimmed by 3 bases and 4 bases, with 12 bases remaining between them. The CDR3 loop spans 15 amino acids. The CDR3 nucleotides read TGTGCCAGTAGTATTAGTCAGGGAGGCACCGGGGAGCTGTTTTTT. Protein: CASSISQGGTGELFF.

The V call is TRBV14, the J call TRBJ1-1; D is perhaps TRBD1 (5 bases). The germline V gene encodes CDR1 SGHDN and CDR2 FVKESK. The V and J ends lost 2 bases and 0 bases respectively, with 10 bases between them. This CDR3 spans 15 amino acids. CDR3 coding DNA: TGTGCCAGCAGCCAACCGCCAGGGCTGAACACTGAAGCTTTCTTT. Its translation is CASSQPPGLNTEAFF.

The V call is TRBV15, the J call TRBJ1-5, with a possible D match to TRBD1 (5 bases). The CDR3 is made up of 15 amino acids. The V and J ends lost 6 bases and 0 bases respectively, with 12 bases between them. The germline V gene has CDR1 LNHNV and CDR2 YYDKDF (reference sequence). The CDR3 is CATSTTASSNQPQHF. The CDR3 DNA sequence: TGTGCCACCAGTACGACAGCCTCTAGCAATCAGCCCCAGCATTTT.

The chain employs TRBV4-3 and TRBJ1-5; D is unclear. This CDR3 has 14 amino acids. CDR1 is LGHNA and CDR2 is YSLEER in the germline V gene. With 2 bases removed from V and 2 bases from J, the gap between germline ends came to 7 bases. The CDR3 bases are TGCGCCAGCAGCCAATACGCAGGCAATCAGCCCCAGCATTTT. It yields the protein CASSQYAGNQPQHF.

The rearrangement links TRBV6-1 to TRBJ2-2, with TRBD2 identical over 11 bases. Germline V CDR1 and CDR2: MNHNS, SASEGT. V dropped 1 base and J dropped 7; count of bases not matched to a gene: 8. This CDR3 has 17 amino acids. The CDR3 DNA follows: TGTGCCAGCAGTGAAGGGTTAGCGGGGGGGCCAGACGGGGAGCTGTTTTTT. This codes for CASSEGLAGGPDGELFF.

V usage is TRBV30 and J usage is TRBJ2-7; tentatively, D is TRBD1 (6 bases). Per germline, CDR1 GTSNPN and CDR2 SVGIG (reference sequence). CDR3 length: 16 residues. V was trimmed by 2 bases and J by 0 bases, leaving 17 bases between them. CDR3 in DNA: TGTGCCTGGAGTAATATTCCGGACAGTAACTCCTACGAGCAGTACTTC. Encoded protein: CAWSNIPDSNSYEQYF.

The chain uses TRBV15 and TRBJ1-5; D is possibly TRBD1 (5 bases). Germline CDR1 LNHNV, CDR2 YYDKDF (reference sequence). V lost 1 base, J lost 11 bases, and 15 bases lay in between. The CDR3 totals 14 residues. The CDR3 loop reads CATSRVSREASQHF. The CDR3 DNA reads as TGTGCCACCAGCAGAGTGTCCAGGGAGGCATCCCAGCATTTT. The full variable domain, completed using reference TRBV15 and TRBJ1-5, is DAMVIQNPRYQVTQFGKPVTLSCSQTLNHNVMYWYQQKSSQAPKLLFHYYDKDFNNEADTPDNFQSRRPNTSFCFLDIRSPGLGDTAMYLCATSRVSREASQHFGDGTRLSIL.

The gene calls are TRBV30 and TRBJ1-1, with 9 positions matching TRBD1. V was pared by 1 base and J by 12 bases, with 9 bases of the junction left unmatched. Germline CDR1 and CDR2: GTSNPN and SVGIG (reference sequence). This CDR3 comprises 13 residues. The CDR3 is CAWSDRGRGKTFF. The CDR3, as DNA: TGTGCCTGGAGTGACAGGGGGCGGGGGAAGACTTTCTTT.

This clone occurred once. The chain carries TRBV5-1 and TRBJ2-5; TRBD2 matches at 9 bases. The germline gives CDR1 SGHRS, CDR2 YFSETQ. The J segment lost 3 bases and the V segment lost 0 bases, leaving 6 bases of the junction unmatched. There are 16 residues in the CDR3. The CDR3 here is CASSLGSGGREETQYF. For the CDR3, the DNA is TGCGCCAGCAGCTTGGGAAGCGGGGGGCGGGAAGAGACCCAGTACTTC. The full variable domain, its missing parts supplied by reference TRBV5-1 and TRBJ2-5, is KAGVTQTPRYLIKTRGQQVTLSCSPISGHRSVSWYQQTPGQGLQFLFEYFSETQRNKGNFPGRFSGRQFSNSRSEMNVSTLELGDSALYLCASSLGSGGREETQYFGPGTRLLVL.

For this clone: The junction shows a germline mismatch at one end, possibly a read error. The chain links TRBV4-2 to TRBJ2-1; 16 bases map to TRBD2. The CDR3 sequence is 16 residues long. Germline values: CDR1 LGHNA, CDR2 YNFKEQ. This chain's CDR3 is CASSQGTSGGAYDQFF. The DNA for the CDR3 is TGTGCCAGCAGCCAGGGGACTAGCGGGGGGGCCTATGACCAGTTCTTC.

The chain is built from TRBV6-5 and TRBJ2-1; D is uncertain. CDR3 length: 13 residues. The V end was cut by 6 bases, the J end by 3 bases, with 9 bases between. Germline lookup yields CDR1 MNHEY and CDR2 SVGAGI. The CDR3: CASRSDFYNEQFF. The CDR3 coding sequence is TGTGCCAGCAGGTCCGACTTCTACAATGAGCAGTTCTTC.

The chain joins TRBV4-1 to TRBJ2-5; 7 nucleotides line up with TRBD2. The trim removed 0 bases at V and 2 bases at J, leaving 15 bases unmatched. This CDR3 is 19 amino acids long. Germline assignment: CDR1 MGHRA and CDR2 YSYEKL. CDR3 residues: CASSQEEVRSGGPQETQYF. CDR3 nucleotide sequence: TGCGCCAGCAGCCAAGAAGAAGTCCGATCGGGGGGACCACAAGAGACCCAGTACTTC.

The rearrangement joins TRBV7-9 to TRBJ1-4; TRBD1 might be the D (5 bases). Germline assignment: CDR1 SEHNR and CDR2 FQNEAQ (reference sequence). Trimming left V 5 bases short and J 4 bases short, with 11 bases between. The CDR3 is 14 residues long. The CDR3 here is CASSLGLSNEKLFF. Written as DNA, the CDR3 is TGTGCCAGCAGCCTGGGACTGAGTAATGAAAAACTGTTTTTT.

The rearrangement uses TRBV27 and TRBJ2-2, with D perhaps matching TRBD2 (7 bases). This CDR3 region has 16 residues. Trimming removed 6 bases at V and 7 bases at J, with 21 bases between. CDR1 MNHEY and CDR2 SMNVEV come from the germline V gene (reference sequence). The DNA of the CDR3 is TGTGCCAGCAGCCTGACCCCCGGGGGGCGGGACGGGGAGCTGTTTTTT. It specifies CASSLTPGGRDGELFF.

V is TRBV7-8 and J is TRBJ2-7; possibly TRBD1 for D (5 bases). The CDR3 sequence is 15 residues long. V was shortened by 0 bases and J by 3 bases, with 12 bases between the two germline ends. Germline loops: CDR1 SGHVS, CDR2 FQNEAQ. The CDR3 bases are TGTGCCAGCAGCTTAGCATTAGGACACCTCTACGAGCAGTACTTC. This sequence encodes CASSLALGHLYEQYF.

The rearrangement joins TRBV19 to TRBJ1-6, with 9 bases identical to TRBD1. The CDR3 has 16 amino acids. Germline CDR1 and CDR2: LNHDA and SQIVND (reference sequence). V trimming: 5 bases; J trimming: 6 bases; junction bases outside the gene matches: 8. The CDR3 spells CASSPLPGQGNSPLHF. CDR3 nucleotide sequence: TGTGCCAGTAGTCCACTCCCGGGACAGGGTAATTCACCCCTCCACTTT.

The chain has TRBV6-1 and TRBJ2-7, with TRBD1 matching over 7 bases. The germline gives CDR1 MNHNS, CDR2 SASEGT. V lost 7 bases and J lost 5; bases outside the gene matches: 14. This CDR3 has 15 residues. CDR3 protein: CASTKEGQSPHEQYF. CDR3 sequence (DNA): TGTGCCAGCACTAAAGAGGGACAGTCCCCCCACGAGCAGTACTTC.

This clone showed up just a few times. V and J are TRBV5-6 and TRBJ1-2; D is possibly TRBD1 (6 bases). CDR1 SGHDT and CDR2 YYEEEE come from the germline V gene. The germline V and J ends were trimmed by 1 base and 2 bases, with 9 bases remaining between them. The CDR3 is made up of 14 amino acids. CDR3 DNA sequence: TGTGCCAGCAGCTTGCAACAGGGAAACTATGGCTACACCTTC. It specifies CASSLQQGNYGYTF.

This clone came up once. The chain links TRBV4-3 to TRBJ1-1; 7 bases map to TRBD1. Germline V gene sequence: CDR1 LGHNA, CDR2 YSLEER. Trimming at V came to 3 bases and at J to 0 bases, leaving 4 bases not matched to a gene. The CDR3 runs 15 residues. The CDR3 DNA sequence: TGCGCCAGCAGCCATAGACAGGGCATGAACACTGAAGCTTTCTTT. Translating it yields CASSHRQGMNTEAFF.

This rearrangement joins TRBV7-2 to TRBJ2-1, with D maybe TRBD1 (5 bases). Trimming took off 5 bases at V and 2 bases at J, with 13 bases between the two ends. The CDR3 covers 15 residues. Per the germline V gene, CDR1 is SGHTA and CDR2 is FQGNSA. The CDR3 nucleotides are TGTGCCAGCAGCCTAGGGGCAGCCGCCTACAATGAGCAGTTCTTC. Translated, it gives CASSLGAAAYNEQFF.

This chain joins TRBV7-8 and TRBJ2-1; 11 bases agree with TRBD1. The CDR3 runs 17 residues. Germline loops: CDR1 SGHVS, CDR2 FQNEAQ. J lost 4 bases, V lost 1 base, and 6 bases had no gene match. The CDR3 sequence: CASSLVGQGAIYNEQFF. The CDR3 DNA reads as TGTGCCAGCAGCTTAGTCGGACAGGGGGCCATATACAATGAGCAGTTCTTC.